One sample yielded the 19 T cell receptor beta chains listed below, sequenced in a study of blood T cell repertoires in COVID-19. Profiling relied on immunoSEQ multiplex PCR, and the TCRdb table lists in-frame clones only, not all of them. The data hold around 270,000 clones, with about 85% observed a single time. Sequenced sample: peripheral blood. The receptors were gathered from a man in his sixties who had recovered from COVID-19.

The rearrangement links TRBV5-4 to TRBJ1-4; no clear D. Germline V gene lookup returns CDR1 SGHNT and CDR2 YYREEE (reference sequence). Trimming removed 1 base at V and 3 bases at J, with 7 bases between. There are 14 residues in the CDR3. Here the CDR3 DNA reads TGTGCCAGCAGCTTGCCGGGAGCTAATGAAAAACTGTTTTTT. As protein: CASSLPGANEKLFF.

The chain joins TRBV7-3 to TRBJ2-3, with D possibly being TRBD1 (6 bases). Germline CDR1 reads SGHTA; CDR2 reads FQGTGA. CDR3 length: 14 residues. The V and J ends lost 5 bases and 3 bases respectively, with 12 bases between them. The CDR3 DNA reads TGTGCCAGCAGCCAAGGTGGGACAACAGATACGCAGTATTTT. Amino acids: CASSQGGTTDTQYF.

The V call is TRBV18, the J call TRBJ2-5; D is ambiguous. Trimming took 3 bases from V and 2 from J, leaving 13 bases between them. This CDR3 has 15 amino acids. CDR1 KGHSH and CDR2 LQKENI come from the germline V gene. The CDR3 sequence: CASSPLYGFQETQYF. The CDR3 nucleotides are TGTGCCAGCTCACCCCTTTATGGCTTTCAAGAGACCCAGTACTTC.

V is TRBV11-2 and J is TRBJ2-7; no definite D call. The germline V and J ends were trimmed by 1 base and 7 bases, with 14 bases remaining between them. Germline CDR1 is SGHAT and CDR2 is FQNNGV. The CDR3 spans 14 residues. CDR3 nucleotides: TGTGCCAGCAGCTTAGTCTCTCTCCGTTTGGAGCAGTACTTC. Its translation: CASSLVSLRLEQYF.

The V call is TRBV18, the J call TRBJ1-4; 7 bases are a match to TRBD1. CDR3 length: 12 amino acids. V lost 4 bases, J lost 12 bases, and 5 bases stayed unmatched. Germline CDR1 and CDR2: KGHSH and LQKENI. CDR3 sequence: CASSLSGTELFF. As DNA, the CDR3 is TGTGCCAGCTCACTCTCCGGGACAGAACTGTTTTTT.

V usage is TRBV5-1 and J usage is TRBJ2-2; 11 bases align to TRBD2. With V trimmed by 0 bases and J by 0 bases, 7 bases remained unmatched. Germline CDR1 and CDR2: SGHRS and YFSETQ. This CDR3 comprises 19 residues. The CDR3: CASSLVPTSGGANTGELFF. The CDR3 DNA follows: TGCGCCAGCAGCTTGGTCCCCACTAGCGGGGGAGCGAACACCGGGGAGCTGTTTTTT.

The genes are TRBV7-9 and TRBJ2-2; the D gene is possibly TRBD2 (5 bases). The germline CDR1 and CDR2 sequences are SEHNR and FQNEAQ (reference sequence). The length of the CDR3 is 14 residues. With 4 bases removed from V and 4 bases from J, the gap between germline ends came to 10 bases. CDR3 bases: TGTGCCAGCAGCTCACGGGCGGGCACCGGGGAGCTGTTTTTT. This translates into CASSSRAGTGELFF.

V gene TRBV19 combines with J gene TRBJ2-7; tentatively, D is TRBD2 (6 bases). Germline CDR1 LNHDA, CDR2 SQIVND (reference sequence). The V and J ends lost 8 bases and 2 bases respectively, with 16 bases between them. The CDR3 has 14 residues. The CDR3 DNA reads as TGTGCCAGTTCGTATTCGGAGGGTACCTACGAGCAGTACTTC. This translates into CASSYSEGTYEQYF.

The sample holds one count of this clone. The chain joins TRBV29-1 to TRBJ1-2; 8 bases line up with TRBD1. The CDR3 is made up of 15 amino acids. Germline loops: CDR1 SQVTM, CDR2 ANQGSEA. Trimming cost V 6 bases and J 3 bases; bases outside gene matches: 12. DNA for the CDR3: TGCAGCGTGGGGCGAACAGGGGGTGAGGACTATGGCTACACCTTC. This translates into CSVGRTGGEDYGYTF.

J is TRBJ2-5 and V is TRBV30; weak D call: TRBD2 (5 bases). CDR1 GTSNPN and CDR2 SVGIG come from the germline V gene (reference sequence). Trimming stripped 3 bases from V and 5 bases from J, with 13 bases between. CDR3 length equals 13 residues. In DNA, the CDR3 is TGTGCCTGGAGCGGGGTGATCATGGAGACCCAGTACTTC. Protein: CAWSGVIMETQYF.

The chain employs TRBV9 and TRBJ2-1; D is perhaps TRBD2 (5 bases). Per germline, CDR1 SGDLS and CDR2 YYNGEE. Trimming removed 0 bases from V and 4 bases from J, with 23 bases in between. This CDR3 has 19 residues. CDR3 residues: CASSVAIGLRNGVYNEQFF. CDR3 nucleotides: TGTGCCAGCAGCGTAGCTATCGGACTCCGAAACGGGGTTTACAATGAGCAGTTCTTC.

J is TRBJ2-7 and V is TRBV5-1, with 11 positions matching TRBD1. The CDR3 consists of 15 residues. The germline gives CDR1 SGHRS, CDR2 YFSETQ. Trimming at V came to 3 bases and at J to 3 bases, leaving 5 bases not matched to a gene. The CDR3 loop is CASSYGTGGSYEQYF. The DNA of the CDR3 is TGCGCCAGCAGCTACGGGACAGGGGGTAGCTACGAGCAGTACTTC.

The chain couples TRBV4-2 to TRBJ2-2; D is possibly TRBD2 (6 bases). From germline, CDR1 is LGHNA and CDR2 YNFKEQ. CDR3 length: 15 amino acids. V lost 3 bases to trimming and J lost 2 bases, with 10 bases between them. DNA for the CDR3: TGTGCCAGCAGCCAGGGACTCGTAAACACCGGGGAGCTGTTTTTT. This gives the protein CASSQGLVNTGELFF.

The chain is built from TRBV9 and TRBJ2-1; 11 bases map to TRBD2. The CDR3 length is 14 residues. After removal of 4 bases from V and 7 bases from J, the junction contained 4 bases not matched to a gene. Germline V gene lookup returns CDR1 SGDLS and CDR2 YYNGEE. The CDR3 sequence: CASSTSGGSNEQFF. The CDR3 nucleotides read TGTGCCAGCAGCACTAGCGGGGGTAGTAATGAGCAGTTCTTC. Drawing the rest from reference TRBV9 and TRBJ2-1, the complete variable domain is DSGVTQTPKHLITATGQRVTLRCSPRSGDLSVYWYQQSLDQGLQFLIQYYNGEERAKGNILERFSAQQFPDLHSELNLSSLELGDSALYFCASSTSGGSNEQFFGPGTRLTVL.

This chain links TRBV10-1 with TRBJ1-2, with D unresolved. V gave up 2 bases and J gave up 8 bases, with 12 bases separating them. Germline-derived CDR1 and CDR2 are WNHNN and SYGVQD (reference sequence). The CDR3 spans 13 residues. The CDR3 reads CASSEEGPGGYTF. In DNA, the CDR3 is TGCGCCAGCAGTGAGGAGGGTCCGGGGGGCTACACCTTC.

This clone is a singleton in its sample. The gene calls are TRBV27 and TRBJ2-2, with D tentatively TRBD2 (7 bases). CDR1 is MNHEY, CDR2 SMNVEV, per germline (reference sequence). The CDR3 contains 16 residues. V lost 6 bases to trimming and J lost 3 bases, with 17 bases between them. The CDR3 DNA is TGTGCCAGCAGCGAACTGGGGGGGGCGGACACCGGGGAGCTGTTTTTT. This codes for CASSELGGADTGELFF.

The gene calls are TRBV18 and TRBJ1-2; D gene uncertain. Germline CDR1 KGHSH, CDR2 LQKENI. Trimming took 0 bases from V and 0 from J, leaving 17 bases between them. The CDR3 length is 18 residues. Here the CDR3 reads CASSPPWFLVIANYGYTF. The CDR3 DNA reads TGTGCCAGCTCACCACCGTGGTTTTTGGTTATAGCTAACTATGGCTACACCTTC. Full variable domain (missing parts from reference TRBV18 and TRBJ1-2): NAGVMQNPRHLVRRRGQEARLRCSPMKGHSHVYWYRQLPEEGLKFMVYLQKENIIDESGMPKERFSAEFPKEGPSILRIQQVVRGDSAAYFCASSPPWFLVIANYGYTFGSGTRLTVV.

J is TRBJ2-3 and V is TRBV7-3; 9 nucleotides align to TRBD2. Germline V gives CDR1 SGHTA, CDR2 FQGTGA. The CDR3 spans 14 residues. V gave up 2 bases and J gave up 4 bases; unmatched junction bases: 1. The CDR3 DNA is TGTGCCAGCAGCTTAGGACTAGCGCCAGATACGCAGTATTTT. Its protein product is CASSLGLAPDTQYF. Together with reference TRBV7-3 and TRBJ2-3, the CDR3 gives the full variable domain: GAGVSQTPSNKVTEKGKYVELRCDPISGHTALYWYRQSLGQGPEFLIYFQGTGAADDSGLPNDRFFAVRPEGSVSTLKIQRTERGDSAVYLCASSLGLAPDTQYFGPGTRLTVL.

The CDR3: CASSTGQGNGEQYF. The CDR3, as DNA: TGTGCCAGCAGTACGGGACAGGGTAATGGCGAGCAGTACTTC. V gene TRBV6-6 combines with J gene TRBJ2-7; 9 nucleotides align to TRBD1. This CDR3 is 14 amino acids long. Germline CDR1 MNHNY, CDR2 SVGAGI (reference sequence). V gave up 5 bases and J gave up 6 bases; unmatched junction bases: 8.